The sequence of this T cell receptor beta chain was determined in a study of shared clonotypes between healthy human individuals. Study overall: Aged between 18 and 49, the donors were two women and a few men. The study's findings and limits: The expectation was that sequencing depth would affect clonotype sharing among donors.

To note about this clone: Its antigen remains unidentified.

CDR3 length: 15 amino acids. Looked up from germline, CDR1 is SGHTA and CDR2 is FQGNSA. J gave up 0 bases and V 0 bases, and 2 bases lay outside the gene matches. Each unsorted PBMC replicate got 300 ng genomic DNA, approximately 29,000 genomes. Original handling: In the immunoSEQ data, sequences were junction-only and lacked quality scores, so filtering differed. Produced via immunoSEQ multiplex PCR; TCRdb's table is partial and in-frame only. That table gives V, J and clone size, and the DNA gave D and trimming. The sample lists about 490,000 clones, roughly 80% occurring once. The chain uses TRBV7-2 and TRBJ2-7, with 7 bases aligning to TRBD2. The TCR comes from a woman in her 40s in good health. Some clones in this sample may be carry-over from other donors' samples. Sequenced input: PBMCs. The CDR3 region is CASSLAGTTSYEQYF. CDR3 nucleotide sequence: TGTGCCAGCAGCTTAGCTGGGACTACCTCCTACGAGCAGTACTTC.